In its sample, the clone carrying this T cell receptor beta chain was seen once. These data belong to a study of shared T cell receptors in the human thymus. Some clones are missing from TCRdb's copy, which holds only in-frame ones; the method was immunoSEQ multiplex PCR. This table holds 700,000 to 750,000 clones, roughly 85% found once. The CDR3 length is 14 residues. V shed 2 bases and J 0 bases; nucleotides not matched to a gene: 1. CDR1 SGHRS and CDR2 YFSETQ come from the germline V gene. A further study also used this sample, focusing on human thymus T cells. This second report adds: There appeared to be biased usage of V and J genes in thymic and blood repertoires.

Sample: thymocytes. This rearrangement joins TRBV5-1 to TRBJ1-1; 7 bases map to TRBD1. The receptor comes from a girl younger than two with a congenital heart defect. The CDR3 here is CASSFRGMNTEAFF. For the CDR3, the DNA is TGCGCCAGCAGCTTCAGGGGGATGAACACTGAAGCTTTCTTT.